The 22 T cell receptor beta chains presented below share a single source sample, sequenced in a study of early T cells in non-severe SARS-CoV-2 infection. TCRdb ran MiXCR on the 5' RACE reads and lists one entry per CDR3 protein. The data hold roughly 50,000 distinct CDR3 sequences, with roughly 8% observed a single time. Sequences were obtained from whole blood. Receptor source: an adult who was a healthcare worker with PCR-confirmed SARS-CoV-2 infection or an uninfected control (not recorded which).

J is TRBJ2-7 and V is TRBV2; TRBD2 agrees at 7 bases. The germline CDR1 and CDR2 sequences are SNHLY and FYNNEI. Trimming took 4 bases from V and 1 from J; bases not matched to a gene: 4. The CDR3 length is 14 residues. The CDR3 loop is CASSVSSGSYEQYF. The CDR3 DNA reads as TGTGCCAGCAGTGTCTCTAGCGGTTCCTACGAGCAGTACTTC.

V is TRBV10-2 and J is TRBJ2-7; TRBD1 agrees at 7 bases. This CDR3 has 14 residues. Germline V gene sequence: CDR1 WSHSY, CDR2 SAAADI. V was clipped by 3 bases and J by 0 bases; unmatched bases: 2. The CDR3 region is CASSDGDSSYEQYF. The CDR3, as DNA: TGCGCCAGCAGTGATGGGGACAGCTCCTACGAGCAGTACTTC.

The J gene is TRBJ2-5, the V gene TRBV7-4; TRBD2 matches 12 bases. The germline gives CDR1 SGHVT, CDR2 SQSDAQ. This CDR3 spans 16 amino acids. The junction had 8 bases not matched to a gene; V was cut back by 5 bases and J by 4 bases. The CDR3 DNA reads as TGTGCCAGCAGCGCCCAGCTAGCGGGGGGGCCAGAGACCCAGTACTTC. Protein product: CASSAQLAGGPETQYF.

In this sample, this clonotype turned up many times. V and J are TRBV7-9 and TRBJ2-2; either TRBD1 or TRBD2 may fit D (6 bases each). The CDR3 length is 15 residues. Germline V gene lookup returns CDR1 SEHNR and CDR2 FQNEAQ (reference sequence). V gave up 6 bases and J gave up 4 bases, with 15 bases separating them. The CDR3 DNA follows: TGTGCCAGCAGTCATCGGGGGCAGGGCACCGGGGAGCTGTTTTTT. This gives the protein CASSHRGQGTGELFF.

This clonotype has more than one count but fewer than ten. The chain is built from TRBV20-1 and TRBJ2-7, with D possibly being TRBD1 (6 bases). Looked up from germline, CDR1 is DFQATT and CDR2 is SNEGSKA (reference sequence). The CDR3 has 12 amino acids. Trimming left V 5 bases short and J 2 bases short, with 10 bases between. CDR3 in amino acids: CSAPDSAYEQYF. CDR3 sequence (DNA): TGCAGTGCTCCGGACAGCGCCTACGAGCAGTACTTC.

This clonotype was observed at least ten times. The chain recombines TRBV4-2 with TRBJ2-2, with a tentative D call TRBD2 (5 bases). The germline CDR1 and CDR2 sequences are LGHNA and YNFKEQ. The CDR3 spans 15 residues. The ends were cut back, 6 bases at V and 0 bases at J, with 11 bases in the middle. CDR3 residues: CASSRRDPNTGELFF. Written as DNA, the CDR3 is TGTGCCAGCAGTCGACGGGATCCGAACACCGGGGAGCTGTTTTTT.

V and J are TRBV7-9 and TRBJ2-5; D unclear. Per the germline V gene, CDR1 is SEHNR and CDR2 is FQNEAQ (reference sequence). V was cut by 6 bases and J by 2 bases, with 13 bases left in between. This CDR3 spans 14 amino acids. CDR3 sequence (DNA): TGTGCCAGCAGTCAAGGGCTAGGACAAGAGACCCAGTACTTC. Protein sequence: CASSQGLGQETQYF.

This clonotype was recorded a few times. J is TRBJ2-3 and V is TRBV18; TRBD2 might be the D (6 bases). From germline, CDR1 is KGHSH and CDR2 LQKENI. Deletions cut 3 bases from V and 1 base from J, with 11 bases between. There are 15 residues in the CDR3. The CDR3 loop is CASSPMRGGTDTQYF. The CDR3 region has the DNA TGTGCCAGCTCACCCATGCGGGGCGGCACAGATACGCAGTATTTT.

Ten or more counts support this clonotype. This chain uses TRBV5-6 with TRBJ2-2, with 9 bases fitting TRBD2. This CDR3 contains 17 residues. J lost 4 bases, V lost 0 bases, and 7 bases had no gene match. CDR1 and CDR2 (germline): SGHDT, YYEEEE. This CDR3 is CASSLVAGGPRTGELFF. DNA of the CDR3: TGTGCCAGCAGCTTGGTTGCGGGAGGGCCCCGCACCGGGGAGCTGTTTTTT.

In this sample, this clonotype turned up many times. This chain joins TRBV2 and TRBJ2-1; 10 nucleotides align to TRBD2. The CDR3 is 13 residues long. Germline CDR1 SNHLY, CDR2 FYNNEI. The ends lost 9 bases at V and 5 bases at J; junction bases unmatched: 4. CDR3 loop: CARSGTSDNEQFF. CDR3 DNA sequence: TGTGCCAGGTCCGGGACTAGCGACAATGAGCAGTTCTTC.

The sample holds a few counts of this clonotype. The chain joins TRBV9 to TRBJ2-7; TRBD2 is a possible D gene (5 bases). V was shortened by 4 bases and J by 2 bases, with 16 bases between the two germline ends. CDR1 and CDR2 (germline): SGDLS, YYNGEE. The length of the CDR3 is 15 residues. CDR3 nucleotide sequence: TGTGCCAGCAGCCCCACCCGGGAAGGTACCTACGAGCAGTACTTC. Its protein product is CASSPTREGTYEQYF.

The chain joins TRBV9 to TRBJ1-1, with a weak D call TRBD1 (5 bases). There are 13 residues in the CDR3. V shed 0 bases and J shed 4 bases, with 7 bases lying between them. Germline assignment: CDR1 SGDLS and CDR2 YYNGEE. CDR3 DNA sequence: TGTGCCAGCAGCGTAGCGACAGTCACTGAAGCTTTCTTT. The encoded protein is CASSVATVTEAFF.

This clonotype showed up just a few times. V usage is TRBV28 and J usage is TRBJ2-1, with D possibly being TRBD1 (5 bases). Germline CDR1 and CDR2: MDHEN and SYDVKM. This CDR3 has 13 residues. With 4 bases removed from V and 8 bases from J, the gap between germline ends came to 12 bases. CDR3 DNA sequence: TGTGCCAGCAGTTACAACCCAGGGTATGAGCAGTTCTTC. Its protein product is CASSYNPGYEQFF.

The V and J genes are TRBV20-1 and TRBJ2-5; D may be TRBD2 (5 bases). The CDR3 spans 13 residues. The V and J ends lost 3 bases and 0 bases respectively, with 8 bases between them. Germline CDR1 and CDR2: DFQATT and SNEGSKA (reference sequence). The chain's CDR3 is CSARWRDQETQYF. For the CDR3, the DNA is TGCAGTGCTAGGTGGCGGGACCAAGAGACCCAGTACTTC.

This clonotype was observed a handful of times. The chain's CDR3 is CASSRGTASPLHF. In DNA form, the CDR3 reads TGTGCCAGCAGCCGAGGGACAGCGTCACCCCTCCACTTT. The rearrangement joins TRBV3-1 to TRBJ1-6; 7 bases match TRBD1. The germline CDR1 and CDR2 sequences are LGHDT and YNNKEL (reference sequence). The V and J ends lost 4 bases and 10 bases, in that order; junction bases with no gene match: 4. The CDR3 loop spans 13 amino acids.

The V call is TRBV15, the J call TRBJ2-6, with D hard to call. The V and J ends lost 3 bases and 0 bases respectively, with 9 bases between them. The CDR3 runs 16 residues. Germline lookup yields CDR1 LNHNV and CDR2 YYDKDF (reference sequence). Here the CDR3 DNA reads TGTGCCACCAGCAGGACCTTACACTCTGGGGCCAACGTCCTGACTTTC. This gives the protein CATSRTLHSGANVLTF.

The V call is TRBV7-2, the J call TRBJ1-4; D is possibly TRBD1 (6 bases). V was pared by 5 bases and J by 8 bases, with 18 bases between. The CDR3 is 15 residues long. Germline loops: CDR1 SGHTA, CDR2 FQGNSA. The CDR3 DNA reads as TGTGCCAGCAGCCCAATTTTGGGGGCGGGGGAAAAACTGTTTTTT. Translation: CASSPILGAGEKLFF.

The chain carries TRBV12-3 or TRBV12-4 and TRBJ1-1, with D uncertain. CDR3 length equals 9 residues. The CDR3 bases are TGTTCCGGCGGTACTGAAGCTTTCTTT. It translates to CSGGTEAFF.

J is TRBJ2-7 and V is TRBV27, with D perhaps given as TRBD1 or TRBD2 (5 bases each). Germline V gene sequence: CDR1 MNHEY, CDR2 SMNVEV (reference sequence). Trimming took off 6 bases at V and 5 bases at J, with 20 bases between the two ends. The CDR3 runs to 15 residues. CDR3 sequence: CASSHHETGAHEQYF. Here the CDR3 DNA reads TGTGCCAGCAGCCACCACGAGACCGGGGCCCACGAGCAGTACTTC.

This clonotype was seen more than once but under ten times. This chain uses TRBV24-1 with TRBJ2-1, with D possibly TRBD1 on 5 matching bases. The V gene lost 6 bases and the J gene lost 8 bases, with 13 bases spanning the gap. This CDR3 comprises 13 residues. Germline V gene lookup returns CDR1 KGHDR and CDR2 SFDVKD. CDR3 sequence (DNA): TGTGCCACCAGTAGGGCAGGGATTGATGAGCAGTTCTTC. This encodes CATSRAGIDEQFF.

This clonotype has ten or more counts. J is TRBJ2-7 and V is TRBV20-1, with a tentative D call TRBD2 (7 bases). The CDR3 sequence is 14 residues long. Germline values: CDR1 DFQATT, CDR2 SNEGSKA (reference sequence). V dropped 3 bases and J dropped 5 bases, with 17 bases sitting between them. In DNA form, the CDR3 reads TGCAGTGCTAGTAGGTCGGGGGGCTTTCACGAGCAGTACTTC. Its translation is CSASRSGGFHEQYF.

The sample holds many counts of this clonotype. The rearrangement uses TRBV11-2 and TRBJ1-3; no definite D call. The germline V and J ends were trimmed by 3 bases and 0 bases, with 9 bases remaining between them. This CDR3 is built from 15 residues. Germline CDR1 SGHAT, CDR2 FQNNGV. The CDR3 nucleotides are TGTGCCAGCAGCTTGCAGAAAATCTCTGGAAACACCATATATTTT. Amino acid sequence: CASSLQKISGNTIYF.